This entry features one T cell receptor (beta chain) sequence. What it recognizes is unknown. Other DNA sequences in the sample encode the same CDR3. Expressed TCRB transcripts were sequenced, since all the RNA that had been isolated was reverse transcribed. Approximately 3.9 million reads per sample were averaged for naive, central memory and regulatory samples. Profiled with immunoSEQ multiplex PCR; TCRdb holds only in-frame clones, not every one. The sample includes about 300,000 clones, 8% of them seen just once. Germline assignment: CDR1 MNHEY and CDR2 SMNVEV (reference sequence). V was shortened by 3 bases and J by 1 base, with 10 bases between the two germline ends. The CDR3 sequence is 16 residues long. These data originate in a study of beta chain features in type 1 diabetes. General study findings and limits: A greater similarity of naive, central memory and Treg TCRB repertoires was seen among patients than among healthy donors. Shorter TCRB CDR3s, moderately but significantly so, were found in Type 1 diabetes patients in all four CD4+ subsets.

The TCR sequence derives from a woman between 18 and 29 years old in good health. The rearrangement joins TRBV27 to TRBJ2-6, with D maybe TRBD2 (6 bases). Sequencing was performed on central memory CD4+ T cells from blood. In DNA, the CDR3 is TGTGCCAGCAGTTTGCGGGGAGGATCTGGGGCCAACGTCCTGACTTTC. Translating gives CASSLRGGSGANVLTF.